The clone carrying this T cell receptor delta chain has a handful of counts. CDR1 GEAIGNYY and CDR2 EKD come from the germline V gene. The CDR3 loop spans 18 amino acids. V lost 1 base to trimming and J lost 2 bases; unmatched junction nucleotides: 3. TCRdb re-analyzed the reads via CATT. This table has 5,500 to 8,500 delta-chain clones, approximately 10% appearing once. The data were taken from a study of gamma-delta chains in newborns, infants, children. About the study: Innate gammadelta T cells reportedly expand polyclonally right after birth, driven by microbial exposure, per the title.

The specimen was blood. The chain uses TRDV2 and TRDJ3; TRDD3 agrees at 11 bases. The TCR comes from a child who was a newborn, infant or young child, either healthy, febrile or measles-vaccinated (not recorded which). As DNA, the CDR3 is TGTGCCTGTGACACTGGGGGATACGGGACCTGGGACACCCGACAGATGTTTTTC. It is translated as CACDTGGYGTWDTRQMFF.